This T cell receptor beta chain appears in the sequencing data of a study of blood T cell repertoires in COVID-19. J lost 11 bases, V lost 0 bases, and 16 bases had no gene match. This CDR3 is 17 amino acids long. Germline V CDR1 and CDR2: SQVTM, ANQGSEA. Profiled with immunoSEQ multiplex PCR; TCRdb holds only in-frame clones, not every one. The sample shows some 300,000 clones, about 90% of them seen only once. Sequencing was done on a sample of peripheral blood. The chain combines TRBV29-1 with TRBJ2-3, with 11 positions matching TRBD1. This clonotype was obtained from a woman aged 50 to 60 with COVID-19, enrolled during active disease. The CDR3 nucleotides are TGCAGCGTTGAAGAGGGATGGGGGAGGACAGGGGGCCCAGGGCAGTATTTT. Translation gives CSVEEGWGRTGGPGQYF.